This TCR beta chain was sequenced for a study of CD8 T cells in Susac syndrome. After extraction with the RNeasy kit, about 0.45 to 1 ug of the RNA was reverse transcribed using random hexamers. Via MiXCR, TCRdb re-called the immunoSEQ multiplex PCR reads, giving one row per CDR3 protein. In the table there are under 150,000 distinct CDR3 sequences, roughly 94% of which are singletons. This receptor was identified in a human donor with multiple sclerosis. The sequencing sample was made of CD4+ T cells from PBMCs.

CDR3 in amino acids: CASSLEASRRYF. The CDR3 DNA reads TGTGCCAGCAGCTTAGAGGCCAGTAGGAGGTACTTC. V gene TRBV7-9 combines with J gene TRBJ2-7; the D is unclear. Looked up from germline, CDR1 is SEHNR and CDR2 is FQNEAQ (reference sequence). Trimming cost V 1 base and J 12 bases, with 13 bases left between them. This CDR3 is 12 amino acids long.